This is a list of T cell receptor beta chains from one sample in a study of cytotoxic CD8 clonotypes in ibrutinib-treated CLL. Assay used: immunoSEQ multiplex PCR; TCRdb lists only in-frame clones, some missing. The table has approximately 350,000 clones, over 60% seen once. The sample was PBMCs, taken after 36 months of ibrutinib treatment. The source is a human donor with chronic lymphocytic leukemia. The CDR3 runs from the conserved cysteine through the conserved F or W. Each record gives: V gene, D gene, clone size, J gene, CDR3 protein, CDR3 DNA. The D gene is left open where the match is weak. Clone size, where shown, is once, few, many, or a class for clones that have expanded.

V: TRBV5-1
D: TRBD1
size: .
J: TRBJ2-4
CDR3: CASSLEGQGLSKNIQYF
DNA: TGCGCCAGCAGCTTGGAGGGACAGGGTTTGTCCAAAAACATTCAGTACTTC

V: TRBV5-4
D: .
size: .
J: TRBJ2-6
CDR3: CASSDGLRANVLTF
DNA: TGTGCCAGCAGCGACGGTCTTAGAGCCAACGTCCTGACTTTC

V: TRBV5-1
D: .
size: .
J: TRBJ1-2
CDR3: CASSFGITGLYGYTF
DNA: TGCGCCAGCAGCTTTGGAATTACAGGTTTATACGGCTACACCTTC

V: TRBV15
D: .
size: once
J: TRBJ2-7
CDR3: CATSREVVGIYEQYF
DNA: TGTGCCACCAGTCGAGAGGTAGTGGGTATCTACGAGCAGTACTTC

V: TRBV15
D: .
size: .
J: TRBJ2-3
CDR3: CATSRVGFADTQYF
DNA: TGTGCCACCAGCAGAGTTGGATTTGCAGATACGCAGTATTTT

V: TRBV5-1
D: TRBD1
size: .
J: TRBJ2-5
CDR3: CASSLGDREVEETQYF
DNA: TGCGCCAGCAGCTTGGGGGACAGGGAGGTGGAAGAGACCCAGTACTTC

V: TRBV5-4
D: TRBD1
size: .
J: TRBJ1-4
CDR3: CASSPGTGARYGEKLFF
DNA: TGTGCCAGCAGCCCCGGGACAGGGGCCAGATACGGTGAAAAACTGTTTTTT

V: TRBV11-3
D: .
size: .
J: TRBJ2-7
CDR3: CASSLGFSADSSYEQYF
DNA: TGTGCCAGCAGCTTAGGGTTTTCGGCCGACTCATCCTACGAGCAGTACTTC

V: TRBV6-1
D: .
size: .
J: TRBJ2-2
CDR3: CASGLRDTGELFF
DNA: TGTGCCAGCGGATTACGGGACACCGGGGAGCTGTTTTTT

V: TRBV29-1
D: TRBD1
size: .
J: TRBJ2-3
CDR3: CSAEGAGTDTQYF
DNA: TGCAGCGCCGAGGGGGCGGGCACAGATACGCAGTATTTT